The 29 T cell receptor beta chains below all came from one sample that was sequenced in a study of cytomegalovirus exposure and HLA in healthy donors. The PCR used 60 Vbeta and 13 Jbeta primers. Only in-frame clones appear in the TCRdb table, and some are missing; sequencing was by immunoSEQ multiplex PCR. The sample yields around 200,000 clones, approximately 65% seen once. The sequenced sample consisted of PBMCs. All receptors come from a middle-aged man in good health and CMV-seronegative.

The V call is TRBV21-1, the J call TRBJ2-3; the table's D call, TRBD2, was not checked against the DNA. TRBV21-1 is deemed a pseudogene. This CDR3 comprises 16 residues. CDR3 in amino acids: CASSKDEGGPPDTQYF. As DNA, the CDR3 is TGTGCCAGCAGCAAAGATGAGGGAGGGCCGCCAGATACGCAGTATTTT.

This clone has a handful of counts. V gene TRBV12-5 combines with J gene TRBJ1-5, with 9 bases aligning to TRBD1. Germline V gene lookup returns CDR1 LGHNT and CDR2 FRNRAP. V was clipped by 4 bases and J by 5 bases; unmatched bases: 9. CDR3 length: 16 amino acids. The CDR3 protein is CASGSPGTGMDQPQHF. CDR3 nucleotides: TGTGCTAGTGGTTCGCCCGGGACAGGGATGGATCAGCCCCAGCATTTT.

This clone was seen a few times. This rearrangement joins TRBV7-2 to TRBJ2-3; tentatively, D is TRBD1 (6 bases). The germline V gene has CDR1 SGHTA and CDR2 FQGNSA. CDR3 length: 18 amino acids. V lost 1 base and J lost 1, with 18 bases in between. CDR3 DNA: TGTGCCAGCAGCTTAGGGACAGCATTGGGGGTTGGCACAGATACGCAGTATTTT. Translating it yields CASSLGTALGVGTDTQYF.

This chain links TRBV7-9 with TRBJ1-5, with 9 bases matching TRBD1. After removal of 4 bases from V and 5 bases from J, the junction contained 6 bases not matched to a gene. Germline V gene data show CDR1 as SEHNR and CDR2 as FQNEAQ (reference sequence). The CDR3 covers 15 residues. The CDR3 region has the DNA TGTGCCAGCAGCTGGACAGGGGATGGATATCAGCCCCAGCATTTT. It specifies CASSWTGDGYQPQHF.

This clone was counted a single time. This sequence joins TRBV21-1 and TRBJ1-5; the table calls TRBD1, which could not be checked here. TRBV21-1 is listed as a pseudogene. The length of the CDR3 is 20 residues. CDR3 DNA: TGTGCCAGCAGCCCCGTTATTGGCGGCAGGGGGCGGTATGGCAATCAGCCCCAGCATTTT. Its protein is CASSPVIGGRGRYGNQPQHF.

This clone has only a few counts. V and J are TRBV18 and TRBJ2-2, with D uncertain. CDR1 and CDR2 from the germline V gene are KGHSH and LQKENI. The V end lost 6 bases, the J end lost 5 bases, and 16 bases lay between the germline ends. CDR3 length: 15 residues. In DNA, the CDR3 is TGTGCCAGCTCCCAGTCCCTCGCCGGGACCGGGGAGCTGTTTTTT. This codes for CASSQSLAGTGELFF. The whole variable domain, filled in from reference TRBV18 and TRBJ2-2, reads NAGVMQNPRHLVRRRGQEARLRCSPMKGHSHVYWYRQLPEEGLKFMVYLQKENIIDESGMPKERFSAEFPKEGPSILRIQQVVRGDSAAYFCASSQSLAGTGELFFGEGSRLTVL.

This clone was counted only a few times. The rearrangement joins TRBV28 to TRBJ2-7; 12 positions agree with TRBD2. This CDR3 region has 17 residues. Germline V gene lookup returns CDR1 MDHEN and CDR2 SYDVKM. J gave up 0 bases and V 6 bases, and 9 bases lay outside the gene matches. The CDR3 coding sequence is TGTGCCAGCAGCATCTTTACTAGCGGGGGGTCCTCCTACGAGCAGTACTTC. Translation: CASSIFTSGGSSYEQYF.

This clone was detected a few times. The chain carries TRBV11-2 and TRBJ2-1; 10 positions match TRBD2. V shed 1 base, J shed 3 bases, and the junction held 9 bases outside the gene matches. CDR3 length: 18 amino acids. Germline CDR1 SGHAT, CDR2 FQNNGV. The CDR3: CASSLGFKREGGYNEQFF. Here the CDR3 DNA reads TGTGCCAGCAGCTTAGGTTTCAAGCGGGAGGGGGGCTACAATGAGCAGTTCTTC. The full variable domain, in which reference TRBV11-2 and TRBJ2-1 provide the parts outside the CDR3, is EAGVAQSPRYKIIEKRQSVAFWCNPISGHATLYWYQQILGQGPKLLIQFQNNGVVDDSQLPKDRFSAERLKGVDSTLKIQPAKLEDSAVYLCASSLGFKREGGYNEQFFGPGTRLTVL.

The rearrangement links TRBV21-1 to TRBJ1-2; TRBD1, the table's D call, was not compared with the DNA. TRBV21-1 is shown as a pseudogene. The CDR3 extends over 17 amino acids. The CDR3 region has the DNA TGTGCCAGCAGCAAAGTGGGCAGGGGGCTGGCTAACTATGGCTACACCTTC. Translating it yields CASSKVGRGLANYGYTF.

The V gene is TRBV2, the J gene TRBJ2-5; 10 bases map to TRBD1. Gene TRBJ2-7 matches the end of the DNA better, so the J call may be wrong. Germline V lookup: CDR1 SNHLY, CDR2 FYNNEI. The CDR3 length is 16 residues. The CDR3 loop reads CASSEWTGGLSYEQYF. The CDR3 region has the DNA TGTGCCAGCAGTGAGTGGACAGGGGGTTTATCCTACGAGCAGTACTTC.

The CDR3 DNA sequence: TGTGCCAGCTCCCCGGAATCGGCGGGGGGCACAGATACGCAGTATTTT. Its translation: CASSPESAGGTDTQYF. The gene calls are TRBV18 and TRBJ2-3; 7 nucleotides line up with TRBD2. Germline V lookup: CDR1 KGHSH, CDR2 LQKENI. The CDR3 is 16 residues long. V shed 6 bases and J 1 base; nucleotides not matched to a gene: 10.

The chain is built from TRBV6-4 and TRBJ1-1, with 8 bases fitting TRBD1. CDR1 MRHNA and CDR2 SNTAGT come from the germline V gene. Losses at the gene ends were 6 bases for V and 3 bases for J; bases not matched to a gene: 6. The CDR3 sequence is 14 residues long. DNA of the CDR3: TGTGCCAGCAGGACGGACAGGGTTGACACTGAAGCTTTCTTT. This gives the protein CASRTDRVDTEAFF.

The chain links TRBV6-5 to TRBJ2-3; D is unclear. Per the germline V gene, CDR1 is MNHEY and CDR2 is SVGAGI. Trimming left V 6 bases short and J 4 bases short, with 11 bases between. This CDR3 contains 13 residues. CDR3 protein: CASRLNGADTQYF. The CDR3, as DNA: TGTGCCAGCAGGCTTAACGGTGCAGATACGCAGTATTTT.

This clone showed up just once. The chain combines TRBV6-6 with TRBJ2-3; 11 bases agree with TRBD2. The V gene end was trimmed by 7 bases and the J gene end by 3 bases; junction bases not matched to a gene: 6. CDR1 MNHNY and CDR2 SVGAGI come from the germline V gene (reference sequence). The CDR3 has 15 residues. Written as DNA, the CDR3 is TGTGCCAGCACTGTTAGCGGGAGGGGGACAGATACGCAGTATTTT. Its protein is CASTVSGRGTDTQYF.

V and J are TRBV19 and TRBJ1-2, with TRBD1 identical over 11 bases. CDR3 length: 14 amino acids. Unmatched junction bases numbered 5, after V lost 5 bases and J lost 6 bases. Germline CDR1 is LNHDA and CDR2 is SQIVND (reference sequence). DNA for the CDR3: TGTGCCAGTAGTGGGACAGGGGGTCCGGATGGCTACACCTTC. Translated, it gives CASSGTGGPDGYTF.

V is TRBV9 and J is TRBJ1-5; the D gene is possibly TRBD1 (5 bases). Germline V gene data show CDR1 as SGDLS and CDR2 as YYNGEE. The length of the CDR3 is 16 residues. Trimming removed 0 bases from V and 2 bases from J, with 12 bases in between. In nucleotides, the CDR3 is TGTGCCAGCAGCGTAGGAGGGGCGGGGGGCAATCAGCCCCAGCATTTT. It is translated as CASSVGGAGGNQPQHF.

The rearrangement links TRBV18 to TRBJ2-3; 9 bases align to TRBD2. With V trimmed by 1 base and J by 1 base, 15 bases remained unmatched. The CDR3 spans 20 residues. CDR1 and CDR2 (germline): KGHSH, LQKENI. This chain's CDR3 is CASSPLRAGGPLTGTDTQYF. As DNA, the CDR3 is TGTGCCAGCTCACCACTCCGAGCGGGAGGACCCTTAACTGGCACAGATACGCAGTATTTT.

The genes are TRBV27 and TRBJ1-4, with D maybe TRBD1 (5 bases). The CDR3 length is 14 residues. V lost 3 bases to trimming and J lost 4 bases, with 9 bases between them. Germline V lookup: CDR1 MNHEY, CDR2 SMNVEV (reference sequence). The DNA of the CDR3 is TGTGCCAGCAGTTTTTCAGGGCATAATGAAAAACTGTTTTTT. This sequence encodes CASSFSGHNEKLFF.

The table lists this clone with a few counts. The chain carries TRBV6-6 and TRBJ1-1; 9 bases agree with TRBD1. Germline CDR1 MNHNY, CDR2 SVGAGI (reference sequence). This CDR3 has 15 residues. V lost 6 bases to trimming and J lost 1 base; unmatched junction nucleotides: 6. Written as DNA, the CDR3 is TGTGCCAGCAGCCTGACAGGGGGTAAGAACACTGAAGCTTTCTTT. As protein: CASSLTGGKNTEAFF.

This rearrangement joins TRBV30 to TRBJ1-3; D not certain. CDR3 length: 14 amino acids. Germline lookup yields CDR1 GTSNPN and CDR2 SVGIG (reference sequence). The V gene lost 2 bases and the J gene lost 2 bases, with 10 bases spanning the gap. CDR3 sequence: CAWSPGGTGNTIYF. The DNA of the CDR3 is TGTGCCTGGAGTCCCGGAGGGACTGGAAACACCATATATTTT. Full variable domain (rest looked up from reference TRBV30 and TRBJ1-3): SQTIHQWPATLVQPVGSPLSLECTVEGTSNPNLYWYRQAAGRGLQLLFYSVGIGQISSEVPQNLSASRPQDRQFILSSKKLLLSDSGFYLCAWSPGGTGNTIYFGEGSWLTVV.

DNA of the CDR3: TGCGCCAGCGGTCGGACTAGCGGGAGCGGGGCTTGGGGCACAGATACGCAGTATTTT. Its translation: CASGRTSGSGAWGTDTQYF. V gene TRBV4-1 combines with J gene TRBJ2-3, with 13 bases aligning to TRBD2. From germline, CDR1 is MGHRA and CDR2 YSYEKL. The CDR3 has 19 residues. V lost 8 bases and J lost 1; bases outside the gene matches: 15.

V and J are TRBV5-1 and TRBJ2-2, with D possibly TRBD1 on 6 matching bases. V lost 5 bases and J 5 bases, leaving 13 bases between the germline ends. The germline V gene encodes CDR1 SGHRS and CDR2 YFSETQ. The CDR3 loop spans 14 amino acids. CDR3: CASSWPRGTGELFF. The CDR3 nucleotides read TGCGCCAGCAGTTGGCCCAGGGGAACCGGGGAGCTGTTTTTT.

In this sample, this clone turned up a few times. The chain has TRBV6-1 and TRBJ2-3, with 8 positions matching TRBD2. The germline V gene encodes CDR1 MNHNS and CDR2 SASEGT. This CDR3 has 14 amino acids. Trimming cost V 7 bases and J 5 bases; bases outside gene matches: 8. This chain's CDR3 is CASTSAGVGDTQYF. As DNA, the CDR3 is TGTGCCAGCACTTCAGCGGGAGTTGGAGATACGCAGTATTTT.

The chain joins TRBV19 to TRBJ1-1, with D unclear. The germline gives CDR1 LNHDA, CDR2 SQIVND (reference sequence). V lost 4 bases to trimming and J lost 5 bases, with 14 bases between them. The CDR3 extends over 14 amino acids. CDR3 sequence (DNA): TGTGCCAGTAGTAAAGTACGGGAGGGTACTGAAGCTTTCTTT. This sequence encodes CASSKVREGTEAFF.

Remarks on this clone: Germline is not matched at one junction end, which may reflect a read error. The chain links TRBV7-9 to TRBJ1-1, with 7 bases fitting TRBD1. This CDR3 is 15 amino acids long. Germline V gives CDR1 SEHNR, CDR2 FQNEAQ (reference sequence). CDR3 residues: CSSSPDTGVNTEAFF. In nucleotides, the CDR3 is TGTTCCAGCAGCCCGGACACAGGGGTGAACACTGAAGCTTTCTTT.

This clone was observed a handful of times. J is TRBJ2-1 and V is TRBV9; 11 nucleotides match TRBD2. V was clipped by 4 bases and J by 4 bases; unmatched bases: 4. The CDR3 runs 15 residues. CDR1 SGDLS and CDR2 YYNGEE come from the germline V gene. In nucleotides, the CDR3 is TGTGCCAGCAGCTGGGGACTAGCGGCTTACAATGAGCAGTTCTTC. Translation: CASSWGLAAYNEQFF.

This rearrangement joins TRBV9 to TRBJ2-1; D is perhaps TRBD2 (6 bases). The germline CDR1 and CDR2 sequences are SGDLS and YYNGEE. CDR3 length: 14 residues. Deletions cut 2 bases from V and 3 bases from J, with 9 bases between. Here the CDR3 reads CASSVEGGYNEQFF. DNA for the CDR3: TGTGCCAGCAGCGTGGAGGGTGGCTACAATGAGCAGTTCTTC.

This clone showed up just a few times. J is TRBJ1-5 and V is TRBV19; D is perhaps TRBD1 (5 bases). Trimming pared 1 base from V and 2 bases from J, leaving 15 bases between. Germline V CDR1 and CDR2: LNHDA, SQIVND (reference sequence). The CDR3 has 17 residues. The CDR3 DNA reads TGTGCCAGTAGTATAGGAACCGACAGCCTTGGCAATCAGCCCCAGCATTTT. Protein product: CASSIGTDSLGNQPQHF.

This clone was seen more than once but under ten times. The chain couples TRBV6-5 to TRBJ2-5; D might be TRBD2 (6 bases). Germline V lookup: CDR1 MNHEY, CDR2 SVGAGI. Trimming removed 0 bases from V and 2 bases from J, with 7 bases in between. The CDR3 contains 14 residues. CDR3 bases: TGTGCCAGCAGTTACTCGGGGACTCAAGAGACCCAGTACTTC. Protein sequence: CASSYSGTQETQYF.